The rows below give T cell receptor beta chains drawn from one sample of a study of T cells in Graves' hyperthyroidism and ophthalmopathy. One entry per CDR3 protein results from TCRdb running MiXCR on the multiplex PCR reads. The profile covers some 490,000 distinct CDR3 sequences, with about 20% appearing a single time and about 53% taken by the ten largest. The sequencing input was blood. The receptors shown here come from a woman in her sixties or seventies with Graves' ophthalmopathy. Both conserved end residues are part of each CDR3. The order of the fields is D gene, clone size, V gene, J gene, CDR3 DNA, CDR3 protein. D genes are given only for firm matches. Clone size is given for some rows only: seen once, a few or many times, or a class if the clone is expanded.

.	.	TRBV27	TRBJ2-7	TGTGCCAGCAGCCCATCCCCTGCGGGTACGGCCTACGAGCAGTACTTC	CASSPSPAGTAYEQYF
TRBD1	many	TRBV14	TRBJ2-7	TGTGCCAGCAGCCATCTCGTCGGACAGGATCCGGACGAGCAGTACTTC	CASSHLVGQDPDEQYF
TRBD1	few	TRBV3-1	TRBJ1-2	TGTGCCAGCAGCCAAGAGACAGGGGGCAGCGGTGGCTACACCTTC	CASSQETGGSGGYTF
.	few	TRBV25-1	TRBJ2-1	TGTGCCAGCAGTGAACAGGGAGGCTACAATGAGCAGTTCTTC	CASSEQGGYNEQFF
.	few	TRBV5-1	TRBJ2-2	TGCGCCAGCAGCTTGCCGTGGGAGAACACCGGGGAGCTGTTTTTT	CASSLPWENTGELFF
TRBD1	few	TRBV20-1	TRBJ1-5	TGCAGTGCTGACTGGGGACAGGGGGCTCTGAGCAATCAGCCCCAGCATTTT	CSADWGQGALSNQPQHF
TRBD2	.	TRBV30	TRBJ2-1	TGTGCCTGGAGTTTGACTAGCTCGGGGGGGCAGTTCTTC	CAWSLTSSGGQFF
.	.	TRBV11-2	TRBJ2-1	TGTGCCAGCAGCTTAGACTCCCCAAACAATGAGCAGTCCTTC	CASSLDSPNNEQSF
TRBD2	.	TRBV5-4	TRBJ2-1	TGTGCCAGCAGCATAATAGCGGGAGCTACAACCTACAATGAGCAGTTCTTC	CASSIIAGATTYNEQFF
.	.	TRBV19	TRBJ1-5	TGTGCCAGTAGTGGGGGGACTGGTAGCCAGCCCCAGCATTTT	CASSGGTGSQPQHF
TRBD1	many	TRBV12-3/TRBV12-4	TRBJ2-5	TGTGCCAGCAGCTCTTCAGGGGGTGAGACCCAGTACTTC	CASSSSGGETQYF
.	few	TRBV20-1	TRBJ2-1	TGCAGTGCCACCACGGACCTAGTCACCTACAATGAGCAGTTCTTC	CSATTDLVTYNEQFF
.	few	TRBV30	TRBJ1-6	TGTGCCTGGAGTAGTAGGGGAAGGTCACCCCTCCACTTT	CAWSSRGRSPLHF
TRBD1	few	TRBV13	TRBJ1-1	TGTGCCAGCAGCTTAGGAAGGGGGCACACTGAAGCTTTCTTT	CASSLGRGHTEAFF
.	.	TRBV7-8	TRBJ2-2	TGTGCCAGCAGCCAGGCGCTTTTTGGGGAGCTGTTTTTT	CASSQALFGELFF
.	many	TRBV5-4	TRBJ1-1	TGTGCCAGCAGCTTGGATATTGGGTCGGCGAACACTGAAGCTTTCTTT	CASSLDIGSANTEAFF
TRBD2	few	TRBV10-3	TRBJ2-1	TGTGCCATCAGACCTAGCGGGAGAATCCACAATGAGCAGTTCTTC	CAIRPSGRIHNEQFF
TRBD2	many	TRBV7-2	TRBJ2-7	TGTGCCAGCAGCTTAGCCGAGAGGCTAGCGGGCGCCTACGAGCAGTACTTC	CASSLAERLAGAYEQYF
TRBD1	.	TRBV19	TRBJ1-4	TGTGCCAGTAGTTCACGACGGGACAGGGGTATTAATGAAAAACTGTTTTTT	CASSSRRDRGINEKLFF
TRBD1	many	TRBV11-2	TRBJ2-2	TGTGCCAGCAGCTTTACAGGGGCTAGCACCGGGGAGCTGTTTTTT	CASSFTGASTGELFF
.	many	TRBV2	TRBJ2-2	TGTGCCAGCAGTGAAGGACAGCCCGCGGAGCTGTTTTTT	CASSEGQPAELFF
TRBD1	many	TRBV20-1	TRBJ2-7	TGCAGTCGTAGACAGGGCCACGAGCAGTACTTC	CSRRQGHEQYF
TRBD1	.	TRBV27	TRBJ1-1	TGTGCCACCTCGACAGGGGGGGACACTGAAGCTTTCTTT	CATSTGGDTEAFF
TRBD1	few	TRBV12-5	TRBJ2-2	TGTGCTAGTGGTCCAGGACAGGGGGACACCGGGGAGCTGTTTTTT	CASGPGQGDTGELFF
TRBD2	.	TRBV6-1	TRBJ2-5	TGTGCCAGCAGTGTGGCGGGAGGGAGTTCAGAGACCCAGTACTTC	CASSVAGGSSETQYF
.	.	TRBV13	TRBJ2-1	TGTGCCAGCAGCTTAGGTGCGGGCCTCAATGAGCAGTTCTTC	CASSLGAGLNEQFF
.	few	TRBV2	TRBJ2-7	TGTGCCAGCAGTGTGACCAGGACAGCCTACGAGCAGTACTTC	CASSVTRTAYEQYF
.	many	TRBV28	TRBJ1-1	TGTGCCACCAATTCCAAATGGAACACTGAAGCTTTCTTT	CATNSKWNTEAFF
.	.	TRBV7-2	TRBJ2-1	TGTGCCAGCAGCCCCGACGTCTTCAATGAGCAGTTCTTC	CASSPDVFNEQFF
TRBD2	few	TRBV12-3/TRBV12-4	TRBJ2-1	TGTGCCAGCAGTTTTCGGGCTAGCGGGAGCCATGAGCAGTTCTTC	CASSFRASGSHEQFF
.	many	TRBV15	TRBJ1-1	TGTGCCACCAGCAGACAGGGCTTGAGCACTGAAGCTTTCTTT	CATSRQGLSTEAFF
TRBD1	once	TRBV20-1	TRBJ1-6	TGCAGTGCTCCACGGACAGGGGGAGATTCACCCCTCCACTTT	CSAPRTGGDSPLHF
TRBD2	many	TRBV12-3/TRBV12-4	TRBJ2-7	TGTGCCAGCAGTGGACCCGGGACTAGCGGGCACTCCTACGAGCAGTACTTC	CASSGPGTSGHSYEQYF
.	.	TRBV4-3	TRBJ1-4	TGCGCCAGCAGCCAACGGGGACGGATGATTAATGAAAAACTGTTTTTT	CASSQRGRMINEKLFF
.	many	TRBV7-9	TRBJ1-1	TGTGCCAGCAGCTCCACTGAAGCTTTCTTT	CASSSTEAFF
.	once	TRBV24-1	TRBJ2-7	TGTGCCACCAGTGAGGGGGGCCCATCCTACGAGCAGTACTTC	CATSEGGPSYEQYF
.	many	TRBV7-6	TRBJ2-1	TGTGCCAGCAGCTTAGCGATCGGGTTTGGCTACAATGAGCAGTTCTTC	CASSLAIGFGYNEQFF
.	few	TRBV7-8	TRBJ1-5	TGTGCCAGCAGCCAGGGAATGTACAGGGTCAAACATTTT	CASSQGMYRVKHF
TRBD1	few	TRBV7-9	TRBJ1-2	TGTGCCAGCAGCTTAGCGTCGGGACAGACCTTC	CASSLASGQTF
.	.	TRBV11-2	TRBJ1-4	TGTGCCAGCAGCTTAGGAGGCCCGGGGGGAGAAAAACTGTTTTTT	CASSLGGPGGEKLFF
TRBD2	.	TRBV5-1	TRBJ2-7	TGTGCCAGCAGCTTGACCTGGGGGGGCGAGCAGTACTTC	CASSLTWGGEQYF
TRBD1	few	TRBV5-6	TRBJ2-7	TGTGCCAGCAGCTGGAGGGACAGGGGTTGGACCTACGAGCAGTACTTC	CASSWRDRGWTYEQYF
.	many	TRBV12-5	TRBJ1-1	TGTGCTAGTGTCCCTGGAGGAGGGTCTGAAGCTTTCTTT	CASVPGGGSEAFF
.	many	TRBV20-1	TRBJ1-5	TGCAGTGCTAGAGGGGGGGATCAGCCCCAGCATTTT	CSARGGDQPQHF
.	once	TRBV2	TRBJ1-4	TGTGCCAGCAGCGGGGGGGCAACTAATGAAAAACTGTTTTTT	CASSGGATNEKLFF
.	many	TRBV20-1	TRBJ2-7	TGCAGTGCTAGGCCAGAGGGCAGGGACACCTACGAGCAGTACTTC	CSARPEGRDTYEQYF
TRBD2	.	TRBV7-9	TRBJ2-2	TGTGCCAGCAGCTCCCCGGGACTAGGAATCCCCGGGCTGTTTTTT	CASSSPGLGIPGLFF
TRBD2	many	TRBV30	TRBJ2-5	TGTGCCTGGAGGGAGGCTACTAGCGGGAGATGGGAGACCCAGTACTTC	CAWREATSGRWETQYF
.	.	TRBV11-2	TRBJ2-7	TGTGCCAGCAGCGCCCTCGGACACAGTAATGACCCCTACGAGCAGTACTTC	CASSALGHSNDPYEQYF
TRBD1	many	TRBV29-1	TRBJ1-1	TGCAGCGTCCGACAGGGGGCCGTCACTGAAGCTTTCTTT	CSVRQGAVTEAFF
TRBD2	.	TRBV12-3/TRBV12-4	TRBJ2-4	TGTGCCAGCAGTCCCCCGGGAGGGATAACGGGCATTCAGTACTTC	CASSPPGGITGIQYF
TRBD1	many	TRBV27	TRBJ2-5	TGTGCCAGCAGTTTACAGGGGGCGTGGGAGGTCCAGTACTTC	CASSLQGAWEVQYF